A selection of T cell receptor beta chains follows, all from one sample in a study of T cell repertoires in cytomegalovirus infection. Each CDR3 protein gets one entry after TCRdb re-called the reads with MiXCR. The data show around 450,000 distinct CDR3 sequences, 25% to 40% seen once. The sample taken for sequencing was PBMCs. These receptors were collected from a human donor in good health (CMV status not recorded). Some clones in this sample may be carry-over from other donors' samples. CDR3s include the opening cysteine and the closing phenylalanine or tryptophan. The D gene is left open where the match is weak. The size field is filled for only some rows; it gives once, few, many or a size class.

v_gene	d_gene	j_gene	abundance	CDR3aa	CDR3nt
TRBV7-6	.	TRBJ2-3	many	CASSPRRSYTQYF	TGTGCCAGCAGCCCTCGCCGCTCCTATACGCAGTATTTT
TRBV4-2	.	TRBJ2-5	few	CASSQGVFGSYQETQYF	TGTGCCAGCAGCCAAGGGGTTTTTGGGTCGTACCAAGAGACCCAGTACTTC
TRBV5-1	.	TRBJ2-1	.	CASSWGPAGKSSYNEQFF	TGCGCCAGCAGCTGGGGGCCGGCGGGTAAGAGCTCCTACAATGAGCAGTTCTTC
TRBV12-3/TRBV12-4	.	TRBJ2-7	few	CASSWAGYEQYF	TGTGCCAGCAGCTGGGCCGGCTACGAGCAGTACTTC
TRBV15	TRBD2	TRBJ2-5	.	CATSRDFRLAGQETQYF	TGTGCCACCAGCAGAGATTTCCGACTAGCGGGACAAGAGACCCAGTACTTC
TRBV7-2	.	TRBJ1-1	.	CASSLGDGPRVTEAFF	TGTGCAAGCAGCTTAGGAGATGGCCCCAGGGTCACTGAAGCTTTCTTT
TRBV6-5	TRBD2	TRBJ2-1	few	CASSFTGGPNEQFF	TGTGCCAGCAGTTTCACGGGGGGGCCTAATGAGCAGTTCTTC
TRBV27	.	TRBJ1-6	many	CASSPILGNSPLHF	TGTGCCAGCAGTCCCATTTTGGGCAATTCACCCCTCCACTTT
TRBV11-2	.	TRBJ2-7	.	CASSFSDYEQYF	TGTGCCAGCAGCTTTTCAGATTACGAGCAGTACTTC
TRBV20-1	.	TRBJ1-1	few	CSARWVTEAFF	TGCAGTGCTAGATGGGTCACTGAAGCTTTCTTT
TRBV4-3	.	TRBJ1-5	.	CASSKEGRIQPQHF	TGCGCCAGCAGCAAAGAGGGGCGGATACAGCCCCAGCATTTT
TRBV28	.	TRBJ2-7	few	CASSFATEVRQYF	TGTGCCAGCAGTTTTGCGACAGAGGTGAGGCAGTACTTC
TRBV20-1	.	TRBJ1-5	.	CSARDRWSNQPQHF	TGCAGTGCTAGAGATCGGTGGAGCAATCAGCCCCAGCATTTT
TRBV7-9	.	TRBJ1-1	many	CASSSPGRGQEAFF	TGTGCCAGCAGCTCCCCGGGGAGGGGCCAAGAAGCTTTCTTT
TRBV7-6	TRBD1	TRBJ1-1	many	CASSHRGMNTEAFF	TGTGCCAGCAGCCACAGGGGAATGAACACTGAAGCTTTCTTT
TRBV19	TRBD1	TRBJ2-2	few	CASSMGQPRNTGELFF	TGTGCCAGTAGTATGGGACAGCCGCGGAACACCGGGGAGCTGTTTTTT
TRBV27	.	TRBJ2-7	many	CASSWNPTYEQYF	TGTGCCAGCAGCTGGAATCCTACTTACGAGCAGTACTTC
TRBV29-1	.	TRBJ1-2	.	CSVEDPLLNYGYTF	TGCAGCGTTGAAGATCCGCTCCTAAACTATGGCTACACCTTC
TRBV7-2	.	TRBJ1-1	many	CASSQAAVNTEAFF	TGTGCCAGCAGCCAGGCGGCGGTGAACACTGAAGCTTTCTTT
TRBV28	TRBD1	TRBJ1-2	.	CASRPTGGAYYGYTF	TGTGCCAGCAGACCTACAGGGGGCGCCTACTATGGCTACACCTTC
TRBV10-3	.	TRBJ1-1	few	CAISAELNTEAFF	TGTGCCATCAGTGCTGAGCTGAACACTGAAGCTTTCTTT
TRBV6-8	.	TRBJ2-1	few	CASSYTSDGYNEQFF	TGTGCCAGCAGTTATACTAGTGATGGCTACAATGAGCAGTTCTTC
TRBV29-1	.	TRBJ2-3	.	CSVGGFEDTQYF	TGCAGCGTTGGAGGGTTTGAAGATACGCAGTATTTT
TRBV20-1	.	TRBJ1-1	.	CSASGVRTAKNTEAFF	TGCAGTGCTAGTGGGGTGAGGACAGCTAAGAACACTGAAGCTTTCTTT
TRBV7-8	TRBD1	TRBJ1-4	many	CASSLRATGGMEKLFF	TGTGCCAGCAGCTTGAGGGCGACAGGGGGTATGGAAAAACTGTTTTTT
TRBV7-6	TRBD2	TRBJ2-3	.	CASSFERGEVTQYF	TGTGCCAGCAGCTTCGAGCGGGGGGAGGTTACGCAGTATTTT
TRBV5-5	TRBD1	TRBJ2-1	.	CASSLGRGTGDNEQFF	TGTGCCAGCAGCTTGGGCCGAGGGACAGGGGACAATGAGCAGTTCTTC
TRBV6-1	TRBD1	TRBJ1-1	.	CASSSDRGRVEAFF	TGTGCCAGCAGCTCGGACAGGGGGCGGGTTGAAGCTTTCTTT
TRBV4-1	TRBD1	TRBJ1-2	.	CASSQAGGGGYTF	TGCGCCAGCAGCCAAGCAGGGGGGGGTGGCTACACCTTC
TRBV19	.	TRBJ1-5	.	CASSIDRGGNQPQHF	TGTGCCAGTAGTATAGATCGGGGGGGGAATCAGCCCCAGCATTTT
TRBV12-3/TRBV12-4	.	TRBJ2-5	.	CASSSGTVLETQYF	TGTGCCAGCAGTTCCGGGACGGTATTGGAGACCCAGTACTTC
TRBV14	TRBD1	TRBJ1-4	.	CASSPFRDSNEKLFF	TGTGCCAGCAGCCCTTTCCGGGACAGTAATGAAAAACTGTTTTTT
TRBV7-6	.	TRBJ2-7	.	CASSLVGQGGYEQYF	TGTGCCAGCAGCTTAGTCGGGCAGGGGGGTTACGAGCAGTACTTC
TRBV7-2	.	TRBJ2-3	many	CASSLGTYSTDTQYF	TGTGCCAGCAGCTTGGGCACCTACTCCACAGATACGCAGTATTTT
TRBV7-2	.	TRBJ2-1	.	CASSLGQGFNEKFF	TGTGCCAGCAGCTTAGGTCAGGGTTTTAATGAGAAGTTCTTC
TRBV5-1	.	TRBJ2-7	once	CASSLDQGPLKQYF	TGCGCCAGCAGCTTGGATCAGGGCCCCTTAAAGCAGTACTTC
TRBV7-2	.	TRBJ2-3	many	CASSLVGQTTDTQYF	TGTGCCAGCAGCTTAGTTGGACAGACCACAGATACGCAGTATTTT
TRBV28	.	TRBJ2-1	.	CASSTPGFVEEQFF	TGTGCCAGCAGTACCCCGGGGTTTGTCGAGGAGCAGTTCTTC
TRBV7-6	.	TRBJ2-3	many	CASSVRGAMTDTQYF	TGTGCCAGCAGCGTTAGAGGGGCTATGACAGATACGCAGTATTTT
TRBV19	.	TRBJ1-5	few	CASSSARGFRPQHF	TGTGCCAGTAGTAGCGCCAGAGGGTTTCGGCCCCAGCATTTT
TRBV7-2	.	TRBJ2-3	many	CASSLEGSSTDTQYF	TGTGCCAGCAGCTTAGAGGGTAGTTCGACAGATACGCAGTATTTT
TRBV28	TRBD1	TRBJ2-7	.	CASSFSGTGYTYEQYF	TGTGCCAGCAGTTTTTCCGGGACAGGGTACACCTACGAGCAGTACTTC
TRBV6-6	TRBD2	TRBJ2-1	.	CASSPSGGANEQFF	TGTGCCAGCAGCCCGAGCGGGGGGGCTAATGAGCAGTTCTTC
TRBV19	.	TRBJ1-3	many	CASSIRGAGNTIYF	TGTGCCAGTAGTATCCGGGGAGCTGGAAACACCATATATTTT
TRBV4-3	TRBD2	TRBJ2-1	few	CASSQSSGGAYNEQFF	TGCGCCAGCAGCCAGAGTAGCGGGGGGGCCTATAATGAGCAGTTCTTC
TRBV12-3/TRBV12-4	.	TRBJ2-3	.	CASSFGDFTDTQYF	TGTGCCAGCAGTTTCGGTGATTTCACAGATACGCAGTATTTT
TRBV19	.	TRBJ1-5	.	CASSIAGRSTRYSNQPQHF	TGTGCCAGTAGTATAGCCGGTCGTAGTACGAGGTATAGCAATCAGCCCCAGCATTTT
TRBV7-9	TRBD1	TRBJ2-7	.	CASSLRGQGASSYEQYF	TGTGCCAGCAGCTTACGGGGGCAGGGGGCCAGTAGTTACGAGCAGTACTTC
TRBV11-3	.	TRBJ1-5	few	CASSLEPPGAEDQPQHF	TGTGCCAGCAGCTTGGAACCCCCAGGGGCTGAGGATCAGCCCCAGCATTTT
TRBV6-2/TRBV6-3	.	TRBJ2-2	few	CASRRGTATELTGELFF	TGTGCCAGCAGACGCGGGACCGCGACTGAATTAACCGGGGAGCTGTTTTTT
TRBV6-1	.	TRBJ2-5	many	CASSGRRSGYGETQYF	TGTGCCAGCAGCGGCCGTCGGTCAGGGTATGGAGAGACCCAGTACTTC
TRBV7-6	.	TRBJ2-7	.	CASNPGAGYEQYF	TGTGCCAGCAACCCAGGGGCGGGGTACGAGCAGTACTTC
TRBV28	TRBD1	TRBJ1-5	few	CASSLQGAKNQPQHF	TGTGCCAGCAGTTTGCAGGGGGCGAAAAACCAGCCCCAGCATTTT
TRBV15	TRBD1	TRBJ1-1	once	CATSRDRTGTAFF	TGTGCCACCAGCAGAGATAGGACAGGGACCGCTTTCTTT
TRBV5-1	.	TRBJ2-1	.	CASSLGEVGREQFF	TGCGCCAGCAGCTTGGGAGAGGTGGGTCGTGAGCAGTTCTTC